This T cell receptor beta chain was sequenced during a study of blood T cell repertoires in COVID-19. In the study overall: Researchers got acute and convalescent COVID-19 samples from the United States, Italy and Spain. T cells, B-cell-depleted T cells, or PBMCs supplied cDNA or gDNA.

The CDR3 is 13 residues long. Germline lookup yields CDR1 WNHNN and CDR2 SYGVQD (reference sequence). Study processing details: Reference gene primer amplification gave estimated nucleated cell counts. The assay was immunoSEQ multiplex PCR, and TCRdb's table has in-frame clones only and misses some. That table is the source of V, J and clone size, and D and trimming were worked out from the DNA. The data contain about 100,000 clones, 91% of them singletons. This sequence joins TRBV10-1 and TRBJ2-2; D is perhaps TRBD2 (6 bases). The source is a man aged 45-65 years with active COVID-19. The sequenced sample consisted of peripheral blood. The CDR3, as DNA: TGCGCTCCCCGTAGCGGTATGGCCGGGGAGCTGTTTTTT. Translating gives CAPRSGMAGELFF.